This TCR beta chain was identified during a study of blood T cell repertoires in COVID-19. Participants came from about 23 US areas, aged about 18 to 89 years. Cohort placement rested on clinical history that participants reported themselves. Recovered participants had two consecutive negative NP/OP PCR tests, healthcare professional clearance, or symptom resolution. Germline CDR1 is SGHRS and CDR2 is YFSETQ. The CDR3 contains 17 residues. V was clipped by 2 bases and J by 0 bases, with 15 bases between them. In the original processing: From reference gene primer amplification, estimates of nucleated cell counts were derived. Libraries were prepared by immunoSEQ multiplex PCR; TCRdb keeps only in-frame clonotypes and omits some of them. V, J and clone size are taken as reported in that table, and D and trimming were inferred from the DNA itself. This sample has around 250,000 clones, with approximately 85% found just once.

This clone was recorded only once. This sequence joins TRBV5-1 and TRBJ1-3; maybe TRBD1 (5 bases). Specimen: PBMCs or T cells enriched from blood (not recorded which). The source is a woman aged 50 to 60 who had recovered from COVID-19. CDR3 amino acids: CASSFTGTPLSGNTIYF. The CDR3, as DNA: TGCGCCAGCAGCTTTACCGGGACTCCTCTCTCTGGAAACACCATATATTTT.